Below, 10 T cell receptor beta chains from the same sample are listed, as sequenced in a study of cytomegalovirus exposure and HLA in healthy donors. Primers: 60 Vbeta forward and 13 Jbeta reverse. Produced via immunoSEQ multiplex PCR; TCRdb's table is partial and in-frame only. The repertoire holds under 200,000 clones, with 70% to 80% as singletons. Sequencing was done on a sample of PBMCs. These receptors were taken from a man between 25 and 39 years old in good health and CMV-seronegative.

The chain has TRBV4-3 and TRBJ1-4, with 8 bases matching TRBD1. Germline-derived CDR1 and CDR2 are LGHNA and YSLEER. There are 15 residues in the CDR3. V lost 5 bases to trimming and J lost 7 bases; unmatched junction nucleotides: 9. The CDR3 reads CASSKVDRGIEKLFF. In DNA form, the CDR3 reads TGCGCCAGCAGCAAGGTCGACAGGGGAATTGAAAAACTGTTTTTT.

This chain links TRBV6-1 with TRBJ2-1, with D uncertain. Trimming pared 7 bases from V and 6 bases from J, leaving 7 bases between. CDR3 length: 11 amino acids. Germline V lookup: CDR1 MNHNS, CDR2 SASEGT. CDR3 DNA sequence: TGTGCCAGCATGGAGATCAATGAGCAGTTCTTC. Translating gives CASMEINEQFF.

The chain links TRBV9 to TRBJ2-5; 9 bases are shared with TRBD2. With 0 bases clipped from V and 5 bases from J, the junction kept 11 bases outside the gene matches. The CDR3 spans 17 residues. Germline values: CDR1 SGDLS, CDR2 YYNGEE. The CDR3 is CASSVGRAGGLGETQYF. In nucleotides, the CDR3 is TGTGCCAGCAGCGTAGGGCGCGCGGGGGGGCTTGGGGAGACCCAGTACTTC.

The chain joins TRBV2 to TRBJ2-3; 10 bases line up with TRBD2. Trimming took 10 bases from V and 4 from J; bases not matched to a gene: 11. This CDR3 is 15 amino acids long. Germline loops: CDR1 SNHLY, CDR2 FYNNEI. CDR3 protein: CATDLAGEVADTQYF. In DNA, the CDR3 is TGTGCCACCGATCTAGCGGGAGAGGTGGCAGATACGCAGTATTTT.

This chain uses TRBV19 with TRBJ2-4; 8 bases line up with TRBD1. With 5 bases clipped from V and 0 bases from J, the junction kept 15 bases outside the gene matches. Germline V gives CDR1 LNHDA, CDR2 SQIVND (reference sequence). The CDR3 is 19 residues long. Here the CDR3 DNA reads TGTGCCAGTAGTCAAGCGACAGGGGAGGTTTTGGTAGCCAAAAACATTCAGTACTTC. Protein sequence: CASSQATGEVLVAKNIQYF.

The rearrangement joins TRBV25-1 to TRBJ1-5; D perhaps matches TRBD1 (6 bases). The CDR3 consists of 14 residues. The germline V gene encodes CDR1 MGHDK and CDR2 SYGVNS. V dropped 4 bases and J dropped 4 bases, with 11 bases sitting between them. The CDR3 DNA reads TGTGCCAGCAGTGCCCAGGGGCGGAATCAGCCCCAGCATTTT. Translating it yields CASSAQGRNQPQHF. Drawing the rest from reference TRBV25-1 and TRBJ1-5, the complete variable domain is EADIYQTPRYLVIGTGKKITLECSQTMGHDKMYWYQQDPGMELHLIHYSYGVNSTEKGDLSSESTVSRIRTEHFPLTLESARPSHTSQYLCASSAQGRNQPQHFGDGTRLSIL.

This rearrangement joins TRBV5-1 to TRBJ2-3; 12 bases are a match to TRBD2. The V gene end was trimmed by 5 bases and the J gene end by 5 bases; junction bases not matched to a gene: 6. Per the germline V gene, CDR1 is SGHRS and CDR2 is YFSETQ. The CDR3 loop spans 15 amino acids. The chain's CDR3 is CASSYGLAGIDTQYF. The CDR3 DNA sequence: TGCGCCAGCAGTTATGGACTAGCGGGAATAGATACGCAGTATTTT.

This clone was counted a few times. The gene calls are TRBV4-1 and TRBJ1-5; D gene ambiguous. Looked up from germline, CDR1 is MGHRA and CDR2 is YSYEKL. The ends were cut back, 1 base at V and 4 bases at J, with 14 bases in the middle. The CDR3 totals 16 residues. In DNA, the CDR3 is TGCGCCAGCAGCCAAGTCCTGTCGACAACGAATCAGCCCCAGCATTTT. It yields the protein CASSQVLSTTNQPQHF.

The genes are TRBV27 and TRBJ2-1; possible D gene TRBD2, 6 bases. Per the germline V gene, CDR1 is MNHEY and CDR2 is SMNVEV (reference sequence). The CDR3 extends over 14 amino acids. The V gene lost 5 bases and the J gene lost 5 bases, with 13 bases spanning the gap. The CDR3 here is CASSVGLPNNEQFF. DNA for the CDR3: TGTGCCAGCAGTGTGGGACTGCCGAACAATGAGCAGTTCTTC.

The CDR3 DNA is TGTGCCAGCAGCTCATCAGGGGGCGCGAACAATCAGCCCCAGCATTTT. This encodes CASSSSGGANNQPQHF. The rearrangement joins TRBV7-9 to TRBJ1-5; 8 bases fit TRBD1. The CDR3 spans 16 residues. V shed 4 bases, J shed 3 bases, and the junction held 8 bases outside the gene matches. Germline CDR1 and CDR2: SEHNR and FQNEAQ (reference sequence).